The clone carrying this TCR beta chain appeared once. Its target is unknown. The sample holds other DNA sequences that translate to the same CDR3. This sample is drawn from a study of cytotoxic CD8 clonotypes in ibrutinib-treated CLL. Background on the study: Of a cohort that held around 10 relapsed/refractory and around 16 treatment-naive patients, 17 to 18 were IGHV unmutated. Results showed roughly 25 partial and 2 complete responses; following median 68 months, around 15 remained remitted, about 12 advanced.

V lost 0 bases and J lost 4, with 4 bases in between. The CDR3 sequence is 11 residues long. CDR1 is GTSNPN and CDR2 is SVGIG in the germline V gene (reference sequence). Whole-study findings and limits: Samples from sustained-remission and progressing patients were taken at different times. Baseline levels of clonality went above those of age-matched healthy donors and moved with circulating CD8+ T-cell counts.

The assay was immunoSEQ multiplex PCR, and TCRdb's table has in-frame clones only and misses some. The data contain a few hundred thousand clones, 60% to 75% of them seen just once; the ten biggest clones take up 15%. The V and J genes are TRBV30 and TRBJ2-7; D uncertain. The material sequenced was PBMCs, taken after 24 months of ibrutinib treatment. This clonotype was sampled from a human donor with chronic lymphocytic leukemia. The CDR3 DNA follows: TGTGCCTGGAGTGTATTGTACGAGCAGTACTTC. Protein: CAWSVLYEQYF.